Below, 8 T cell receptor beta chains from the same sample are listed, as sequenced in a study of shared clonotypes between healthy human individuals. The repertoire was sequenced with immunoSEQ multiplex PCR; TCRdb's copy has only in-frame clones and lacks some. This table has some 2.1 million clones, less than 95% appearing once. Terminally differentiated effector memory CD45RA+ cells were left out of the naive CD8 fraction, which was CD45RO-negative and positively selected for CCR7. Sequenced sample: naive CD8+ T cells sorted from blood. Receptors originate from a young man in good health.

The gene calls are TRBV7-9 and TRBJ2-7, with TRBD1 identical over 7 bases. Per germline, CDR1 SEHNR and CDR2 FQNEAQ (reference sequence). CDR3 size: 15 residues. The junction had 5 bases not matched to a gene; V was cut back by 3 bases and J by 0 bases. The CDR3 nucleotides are TGTGCCAGCAGCTTCTTACAGGGGAGCTCCTACGAGCAGTACTTC. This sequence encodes CASSFLQGSSYEQYF.

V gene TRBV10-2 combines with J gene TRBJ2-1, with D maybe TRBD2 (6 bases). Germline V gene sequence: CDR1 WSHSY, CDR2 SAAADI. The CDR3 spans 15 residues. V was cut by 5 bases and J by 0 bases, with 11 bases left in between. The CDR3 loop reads CASSTGGSSYNEQFF. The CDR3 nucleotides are TGCGCCAGCAGTACCGGAGGGAGCTCCTACAATGAGCAGTTCTTC.

As DNA, the CDR3 is TGTGCCAGCTCACCGGGTTTTGGCAGCAACTATGGCTACACCTTC. Protein product: CASSPGFGSNYGYTF. V gene TRBV18 combines with J gene TRBJ1-2; D is unresolved. This CDR3 spans 15 amino acids. Germline values: CDR1 KGHSH, CDR2 LQKENI. The ends were cut back, 3 bases at V and 2 bases at J, with 13 bases in the middle. The full variable domain, in which reference TRBV18 and TRBJ1-2 provide the parts outside the CDR3, is NAGVMQNPRHLVRRRGQEARLRCSPMKGHSHVYWYRQLPEEGLKFMVYLQKENIIDESGMPKERFSAEFPKEGPSILRIQQVVRGDSAAYFCASSPGFGSNYGYTFGSGTRLTVV.

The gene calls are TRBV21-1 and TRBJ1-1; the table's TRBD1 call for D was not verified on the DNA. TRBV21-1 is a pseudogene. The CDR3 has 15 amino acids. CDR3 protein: CASSKGQAQGTEAFF. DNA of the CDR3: TGTGCCAGCAGCAAAGGACAGGCACAGGGGACTGAAGCTTTCTTT.

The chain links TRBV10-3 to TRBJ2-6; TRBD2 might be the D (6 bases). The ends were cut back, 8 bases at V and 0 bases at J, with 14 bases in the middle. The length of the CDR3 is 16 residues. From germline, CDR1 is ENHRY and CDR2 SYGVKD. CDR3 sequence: CAIPGDGGSGANVLTF. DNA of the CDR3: TGTGCCATCCCCGGGGACGGGGGCTCTGGGGCCAACGTCCTGACTTTC.

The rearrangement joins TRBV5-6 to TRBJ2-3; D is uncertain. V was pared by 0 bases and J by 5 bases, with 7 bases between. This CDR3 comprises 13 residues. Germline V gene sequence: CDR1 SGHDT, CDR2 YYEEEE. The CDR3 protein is CASSLEARDTQYF. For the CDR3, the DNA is TGTGCCAGCAGCTTGGAGGCTAGAGATACGCAGTATTTT.

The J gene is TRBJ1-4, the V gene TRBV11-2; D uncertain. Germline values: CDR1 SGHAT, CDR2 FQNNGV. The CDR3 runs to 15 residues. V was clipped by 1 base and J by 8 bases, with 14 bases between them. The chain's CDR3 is CASSLALWGKEKLFF. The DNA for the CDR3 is TGTGCCAGCAGCTTAGCCCTGTGGGGAAAAGAAAAACTGTTTTTT.

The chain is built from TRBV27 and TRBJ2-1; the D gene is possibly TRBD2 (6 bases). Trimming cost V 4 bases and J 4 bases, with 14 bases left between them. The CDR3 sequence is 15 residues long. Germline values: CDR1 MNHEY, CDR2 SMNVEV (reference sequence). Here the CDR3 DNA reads TGTGCCAGCAGTTCGGGGGTTAAGGGATACAATGAGCAGTTCTTC. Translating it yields CASSSGVKGYNEQFF.